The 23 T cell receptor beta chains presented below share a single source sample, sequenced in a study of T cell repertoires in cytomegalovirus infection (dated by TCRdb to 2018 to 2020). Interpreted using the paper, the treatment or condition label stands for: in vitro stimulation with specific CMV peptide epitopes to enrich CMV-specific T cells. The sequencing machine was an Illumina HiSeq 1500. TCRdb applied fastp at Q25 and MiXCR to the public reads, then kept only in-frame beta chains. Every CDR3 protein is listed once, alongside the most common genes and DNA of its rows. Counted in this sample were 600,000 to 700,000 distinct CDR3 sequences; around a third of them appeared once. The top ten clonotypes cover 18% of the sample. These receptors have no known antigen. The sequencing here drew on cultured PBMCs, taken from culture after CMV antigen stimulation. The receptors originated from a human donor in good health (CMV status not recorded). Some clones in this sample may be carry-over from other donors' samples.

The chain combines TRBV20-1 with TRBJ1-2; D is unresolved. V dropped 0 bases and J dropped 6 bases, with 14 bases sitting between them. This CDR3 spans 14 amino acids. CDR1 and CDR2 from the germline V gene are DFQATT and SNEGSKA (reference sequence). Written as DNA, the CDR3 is TGCAGTGCTAGAGACGGCGTAGTAACTGATGGCTACACCTTC. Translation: CSARDGVVTDGYTF.

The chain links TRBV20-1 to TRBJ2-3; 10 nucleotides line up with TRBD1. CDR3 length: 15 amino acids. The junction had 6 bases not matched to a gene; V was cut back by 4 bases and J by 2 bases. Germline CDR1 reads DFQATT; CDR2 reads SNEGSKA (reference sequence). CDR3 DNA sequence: TGCAGTGCTACTGGACAGGGGGTAGTCACAGATACGCAGTATTTT. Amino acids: CSATGQGVVTDTQYF.

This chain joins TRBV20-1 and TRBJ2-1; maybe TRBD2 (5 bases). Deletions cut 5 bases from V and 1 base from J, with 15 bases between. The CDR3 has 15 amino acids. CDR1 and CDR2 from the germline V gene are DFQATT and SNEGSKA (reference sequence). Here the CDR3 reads CSAPPQDLSYNEQFF. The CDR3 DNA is TGCAGTGCTCCCCCCCAGGACTTGTCCTACAATGAGCAGTTCTTC.

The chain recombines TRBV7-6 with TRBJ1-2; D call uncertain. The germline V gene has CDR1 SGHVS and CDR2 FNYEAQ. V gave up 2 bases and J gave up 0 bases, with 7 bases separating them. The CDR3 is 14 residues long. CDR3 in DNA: TGTGCCAGCAGCTTAACGGTCTCTAACTATGGCTACACCTTC. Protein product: CASSLTVSNYGYTF.

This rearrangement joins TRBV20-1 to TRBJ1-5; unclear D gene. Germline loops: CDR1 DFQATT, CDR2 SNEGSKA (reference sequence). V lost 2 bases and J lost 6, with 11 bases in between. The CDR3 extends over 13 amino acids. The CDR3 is CSARNGWVQPQHF. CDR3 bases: TGCAGTGCTAGAAACGGCTGGGTTCAGCCCCAGCATTTT.

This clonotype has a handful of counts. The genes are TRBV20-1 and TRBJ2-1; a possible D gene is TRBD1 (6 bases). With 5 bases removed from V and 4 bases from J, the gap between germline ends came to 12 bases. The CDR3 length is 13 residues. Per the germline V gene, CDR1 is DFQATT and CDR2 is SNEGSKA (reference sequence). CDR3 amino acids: CSAQPGQYNEQFF. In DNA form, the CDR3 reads TGCAGTGCTCAACCGGGACAATACAATGAGCAGTTCTTC.

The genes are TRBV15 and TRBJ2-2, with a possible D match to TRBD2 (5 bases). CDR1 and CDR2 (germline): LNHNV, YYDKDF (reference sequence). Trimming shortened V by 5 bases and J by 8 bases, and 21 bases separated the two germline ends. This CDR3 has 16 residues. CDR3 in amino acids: CATSHAVATGWGELFF. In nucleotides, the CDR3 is TGTGCCACCAGCCACGCTGTAGCCACGGGGTGGGGGGAGCTGTTTTTT. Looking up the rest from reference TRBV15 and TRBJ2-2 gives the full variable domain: DAMVIQNPRYQVTQFGKPVTLSCSQTLNHNVMYWYQQKSSQAPKLLFHYYDKDFNNEADTPDNFQSRRPNTSFCFLDIRSPGLGDTAMYLCATSHAVATGWGELFFGEGSRLTVL.

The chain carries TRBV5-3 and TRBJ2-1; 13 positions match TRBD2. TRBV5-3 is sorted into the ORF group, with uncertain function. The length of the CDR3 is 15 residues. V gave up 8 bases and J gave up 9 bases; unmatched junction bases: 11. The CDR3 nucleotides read TGTGCCAGCACCGGCGGACTAGCGGGAGAGGGTGAGCAGTTCTTC. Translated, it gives CASTGGLAGEGEQFF.

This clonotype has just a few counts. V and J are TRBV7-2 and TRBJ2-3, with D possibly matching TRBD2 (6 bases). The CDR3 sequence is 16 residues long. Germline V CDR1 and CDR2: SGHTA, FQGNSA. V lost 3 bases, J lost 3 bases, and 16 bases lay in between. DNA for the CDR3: TGTGCCAGCAGCTTTTTTTGGGGGGTAGCGACAGATACGCAGTATTTT. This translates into CASSFFWGVATDTQYF.

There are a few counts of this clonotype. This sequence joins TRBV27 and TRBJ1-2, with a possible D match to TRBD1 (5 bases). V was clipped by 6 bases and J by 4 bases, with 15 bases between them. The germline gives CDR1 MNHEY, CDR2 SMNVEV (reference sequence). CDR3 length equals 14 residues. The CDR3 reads CASRPSRAPYGYTF. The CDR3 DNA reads TGTGCCAGCAGGCCAAGCAGGGCTCCCTATGGCTACACCTTC.

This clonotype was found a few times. The DNA of the CDR3 is TGTGCCACCAGTGAATCCGGGACAGGGGTAGCAGATACGCAGTATTTT. This translates into CATSESGTGVADTQYF. V usage is TRBV24-1 and J usage is TRBJ2-3; 10 bases agree with TRBD1. The CDR3 runs 16 residues. The germline V gene encodes CDR1 KGHDR and CDR2 SFDVKD. V lost 4 bases, J lost 4 bases, and 7 bases stayed unmatched.

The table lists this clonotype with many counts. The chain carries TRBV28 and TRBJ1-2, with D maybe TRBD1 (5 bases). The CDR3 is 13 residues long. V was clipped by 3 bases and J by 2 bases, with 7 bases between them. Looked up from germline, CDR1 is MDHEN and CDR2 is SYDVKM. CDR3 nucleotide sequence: TGTGCCAGCAGTTTTGGGGGGAACTATGGCTACACCTTC. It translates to CASSFGGNYGYTF.

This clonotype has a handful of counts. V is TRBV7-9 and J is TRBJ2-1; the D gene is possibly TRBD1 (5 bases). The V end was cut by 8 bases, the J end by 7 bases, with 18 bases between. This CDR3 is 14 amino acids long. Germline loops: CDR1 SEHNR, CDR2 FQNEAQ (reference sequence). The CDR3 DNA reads TGTGCCAGCGGCCAGGGCCTTTGGGTGAATGAGCAGTTCTTC. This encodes CASGQGLWVNEQFF.

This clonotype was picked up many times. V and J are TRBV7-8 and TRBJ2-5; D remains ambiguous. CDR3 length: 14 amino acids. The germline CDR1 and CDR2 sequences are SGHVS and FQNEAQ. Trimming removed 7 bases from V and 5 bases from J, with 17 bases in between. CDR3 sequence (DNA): TGTGCCAGCAACCCGTCGCAACAGTATGAGACCCAGTACTTC. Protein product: CASNPSQQYETQYF.

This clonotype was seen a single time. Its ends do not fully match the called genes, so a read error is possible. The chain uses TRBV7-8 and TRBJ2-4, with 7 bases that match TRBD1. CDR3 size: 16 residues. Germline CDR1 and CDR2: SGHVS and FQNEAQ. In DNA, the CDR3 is TGTGCCGGCAGTCGCGACAGGGTTTTTTCCAAAAACATTCAGTACTTC. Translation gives CAGSRDRVFSKNIQYF.

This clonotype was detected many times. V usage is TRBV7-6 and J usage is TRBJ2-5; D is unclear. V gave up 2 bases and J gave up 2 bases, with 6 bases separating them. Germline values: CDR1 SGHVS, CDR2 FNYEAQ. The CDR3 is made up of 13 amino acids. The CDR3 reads CASSLSTQETQYF. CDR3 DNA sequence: TGTGCCAGCAGCTTATCCACACAAGAGACCCAGTACTTC.

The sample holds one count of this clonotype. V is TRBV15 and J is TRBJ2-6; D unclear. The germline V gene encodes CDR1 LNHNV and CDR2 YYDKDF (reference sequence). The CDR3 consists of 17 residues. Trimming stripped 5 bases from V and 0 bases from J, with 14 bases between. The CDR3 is CATSGRRELSGANVLTF. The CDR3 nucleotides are TGTGCCACCAGCGGGCGTCGTGAACTCTCTGGGGCCAACGTCCTGACTTTC.

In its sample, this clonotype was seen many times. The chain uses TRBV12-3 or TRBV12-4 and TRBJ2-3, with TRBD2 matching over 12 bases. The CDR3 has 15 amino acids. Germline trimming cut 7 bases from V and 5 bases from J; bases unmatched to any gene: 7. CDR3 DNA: TGTGCCAGCACCATACTAGCGGGAGGTAAAGATACGCAGTATTTT. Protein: CASTILAGGKDTQYF.

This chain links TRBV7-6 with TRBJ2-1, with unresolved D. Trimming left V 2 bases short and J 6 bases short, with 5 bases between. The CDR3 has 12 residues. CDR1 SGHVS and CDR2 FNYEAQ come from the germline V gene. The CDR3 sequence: CASSLSVNEQFF. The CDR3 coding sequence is TGTGCCAGCAGCTTAAGCGTCAATGAGCAGTTCTTC. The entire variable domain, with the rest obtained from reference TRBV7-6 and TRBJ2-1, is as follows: GAGVSQSPRYKVTKRGQDVALRCDPISGHVSLYWYRQALGQGPEFLTYFNYEAQQDKSGLPNDRFSAERPEGSISTLTIQRTEQRDSAMYRCASSLSVNEQFFGPGTRLTVL.

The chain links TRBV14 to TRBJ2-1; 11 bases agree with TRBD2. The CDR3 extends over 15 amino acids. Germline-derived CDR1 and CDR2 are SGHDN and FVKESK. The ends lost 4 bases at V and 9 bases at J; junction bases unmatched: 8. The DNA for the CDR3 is TGTGCCAGCAGCCTACTTACTAGCGGGAGAGCTGAGCAGTTCTTC. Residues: CASSLLTSGRAEQFF.

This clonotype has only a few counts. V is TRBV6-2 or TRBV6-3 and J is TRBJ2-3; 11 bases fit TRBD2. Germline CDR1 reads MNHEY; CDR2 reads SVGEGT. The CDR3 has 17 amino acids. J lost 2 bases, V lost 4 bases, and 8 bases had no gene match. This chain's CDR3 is CASSFPSSGRVTDTQYF. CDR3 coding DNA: TGTGCCAGCAGTTTTCCCAGTAGCGGGAGGGTCACAGATACGCAGTATTTT.

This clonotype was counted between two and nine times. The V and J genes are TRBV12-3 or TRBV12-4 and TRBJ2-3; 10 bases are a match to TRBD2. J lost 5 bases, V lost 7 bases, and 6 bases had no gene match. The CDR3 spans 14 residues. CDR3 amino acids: CASTSAGGLDTQYF. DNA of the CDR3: TGTGCCAGCACCTCAGCGGGAGGGTTAGATACGCAGTATTTT.

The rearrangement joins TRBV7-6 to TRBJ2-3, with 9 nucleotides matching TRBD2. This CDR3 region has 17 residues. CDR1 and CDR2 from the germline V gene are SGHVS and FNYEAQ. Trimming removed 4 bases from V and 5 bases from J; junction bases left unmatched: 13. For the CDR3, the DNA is TGTGCCAGCAGCTCAACTTTAGCGGGAGCTGATAGAGATACGCAGTATTTT. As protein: CASSSTLAGADRDTQYF.